The source of this TCR beta chain is a study of CD8 T cells in ankylosing spondylitis. Study results and limitations: A CD8+ phenotype characterized the disease-linked clones, which were relatively rare in peripheral blood. Earlier authors reported some of these motif variants in reactive arthritis synovial fluid and blood. The study looked at matched synovial fluid samples from ankylosing spondylitis patients. Disease-linked clones were reported to be significantly enriched there.

TCRdb ran MiXCR on the 5' RACE reads and lists one entry per CDR3 protein. The sample gives approximately 110,000 distinct CDR3 sequences, around 24% of which show up once; approximately 13% is in the top ten. Germline CDR1 reads MNHEY; CDR2 reads SVGAGI. The CDR3 is 13 amino acids. V lost 4 bases and J lost 4; bases outside the gene matches: 3. This clonotype was counted ten times or more. Its antigen remains unknown. The chain has TRBV6-5 and TRBJ1-2; 7 bases match TRBD1. Sequencing was performed on synovial fluid, either unsorted or a sorted T cell fraction (not recorded which). This sequence originates from a male donor with ankylosing spondylitis. CDR3 in DNA: TGTGCCAGCAGTTCCCAGGGGGGCTATGGCTACACCTTC. This gives the protein CASSSQGGYGYTF.